The 31 T cell receptor beta chains below all came from one sample that was sequenced in a study of read filtering for tumor transcriptome and immune sequencing. Molecular barcoded adaptors covering alpha/delta and beta/gamma chains were used on roughly 370 ng RNA. A single record per CDR3 protein comes from TCRdb applying MiXCR to the reads. The sample contains 40,000 to 50,000 distinct CDR3 sequences, around a fifth of which appear only once. Sample: a population of CD138-negative cells sorted from bone marrow. The origin of the receptors is a donor aged 40 or over with multiple myeloma.

This clonotype was detected a few times. This chain joins TRBV28 and TRBJ2-5; maybe TRBD1 (7 bases). V was pared by 4 bases and J by 5 bases, with 23 bases between. The CDR3 is 17 residues long. Germline V gene sequence: CDR1 MDHEN, CDR2 SYDVKM. In nucleotides, the CDR3 is TGTGCCAGCAGTTACCAGGGGGGTTTTTCGGGACAGGAGACCCAGTACTTC. Amino acids: CASSYQGGFSGQETQYF.

This clonotype was picked up many times. The chain recombines TRBV28 with TRBJ1-1; D uncertain. Germline values: CDR1 MDHEN, CDR2 SYDVKM. Trimming took off 3 bases at V and 1 base at J, with 12 bases between the two ends. The CDR3 extends over 15 amino acids. CDR3 protein: CASSFLGIANTEAFF. In DNA form, the CDR3 reads TGTGCCAGCAGTTTTCTCGGGATCGCGAACACTGAAGCTTTCTTT. The whole variable domain, remainder taken from reference TRBV28 and TRBJ1-1, is DVKVTQSSRYLVKRTGEKVFLECVQDMDHENMFWYRQDPGLGLRLIYFSYDVKMKEKGDIPEGYSVSREKKERFSLILESASTNQTSMYLCASSFLGIANTEAFFGQGTRLTVV.

The chain employs TRBV5-4 and TRBJ2-3, with 12 bases identical to TRBD2. V trimming: 4 bases; J trimming: 5 bases; junction bases outside the gene matches: 2. Germline CDR1 reads SGHNT; CDR2 reads YYREEE (reference sequence). CDR3 length: 14 residues. CDR3 nucleotide sequence: TGTGCCAGCAGCCGGACTAGCGGGAAAGATACGCAGTATTTT. The encoded protein is CASSRTSGKDTQYF.

This clonotype was counted at least ten times. The chain carries TRBV4-2 and TRBJ2-7; D is unresolved. This CDR3 spans 15 amino acids. V lost 1 base, J lost 1 base, and 11 bases lay in between. Germline CDR1 LGHNA, CDR2 YNFKEQ. The CDR3 DNA sequence: TGTGCCAGCAGCCAAGCTCACCAGGCTTCCTACGAGCAGTACTTC. Translated, it gives CASSQAHQASYEQYF.

The gene calls are TRBV6-5 and TRBJ2-7, with 7 bases matching TRBD2. Germline V gene data show CDR1 as MNHEY and CDR2 as SVGAGI. This CDR3 contains 19 residues. Unmatched junction bases numbered 20, after V lost 3 bases and J lost 3 bases. The CDR3 region is CASSYTGPTLAAGLYEQYF. The CDR3 DNA is TGTGCCAGCAGTTATACGGGCCCTACGCTAGCGGCAGGACTCTACGAGCAGTACTTC.

The chain carries TRBV20-1 and TRBJ2-7; TRBD2 aligns across 11 bases. V lost 6 bases to trimming and J lost 0 bases; unmatched junction nucleotides: 1. This CDR3 contains 13 residues. Per the germline V gene, CDR1 is DFQATT and CDR2 is SNEGSKA (reference sequence). CDR3 coding DNA: TGCAGTGCCACTAGCGGGAGCTCCTACGAGCAGTACTTC. Protein product: CSATSGSSYEQYF.

This clonotype was recorded at least ten times. CDR3 region: CSAVQGESYYNEQFF. Written as DNA, the CDR3 is TGCAGTGCCGTCCAGGGAGAATCTTATTACAATGAGCAGTTCTTC. This chain connects TRBV20-1 to TRBJ2-1; D assignment may be TRBD1 or TRBD2 (5 bases each). Germline V lookup: CDR1 DFQATT, CDR2 SNEGSKA (reference sequence). The CDR3 sequence is 15 residues long. With 6 bases removed from V and 4 bases from J, the gap between germline ends came to 19 bases.

This clonotype was recorded many times. The V gene is TRBV7-8, the J gene TRBJ1-5; no firm D call. CDR1 SGHVS and CDR2 FQNEAQ come from the germline V gene. Trimming pared 1 base from V and 4 bases from J, leaving 8 bases between. CDR3 length: 14 residues. The CDR3 bases are TGTGCCAGCAGCTTAGACACGGTAAATCAGCCCCAGCATTTT. The encoded protein is CASSLDTVNQPQHF.

This clonotype was counted between two and nine times. V usage is TRBV7-8 and J usage is TRBJ2-7; perhaps TRBD2 as D (6 bases). CDR1 is SGHVS, CDR2 FQNEAQ, per germline. The germline V and J ends were trimmed by 0 bases and 2 bases, with 17 bases remaining between them. The CDR3 length is 17 residues. The CDR3 DNA is TGTGCCAGCAGCTTAGCCTCGCCCGGGACTGCAACCTACGAGCAGTACTTC. Translated: CASSLASPGTATYEQYF.

This clonotype was seen repeatedly, ten times or more. The gene calls are TRBV29-1 and TRBJ1-1; 8 positions agree with TRBD1. This CDR3 comprises 13 residues. V shed 7 bases, J shed 1 base, and the junction held 5 bases outside the gene matches. The germline CDR1 and CDR2 sequences are SQVTM and ANQGSEA. As DNA, the CDR3 is TGCAGCGCAAACAGGGGGGCGAACACTGAAGCTTTCTTT. Protein: CSANRGANTEAFF. The whole variable domain, filled in from reference TRBV29-1 and TRBJ1-1, reads SAVISQKPSRDICQRGTSLTIQCQVDSQVTMMFWYRQQPGQSLTLIATANQGSEATYESGFVIDKFPISRPNLTFSTLTVSNMSPEDSSIYLCSANRGANTEAFFGQGTRLTVV.

The sample holds many counts of this clonotype. The chain joins TRBV19 to TRBJ2-1, with 8 nucleotides matching TRBD1. The CDR3 sequence is 19 residues long. CDR1 is LNHDA and CDR2 is SQIVND in the germline V gene (reference sequence). After removal of 4 bases from V and 3 bases from J, the junction contained 17 bases not matched to a gene. Here the CDR3 DNA reads TGTGCCAGTAGTACGGGGCGGCAGGGGGCAAGAGGGGTCTACAATGAGCAGTTCTTC. It specifies CASSTGRQGARGVYNEQFF.

This clonotype was found many times. The junction and the germline gene differ at one end; a read error may be behind it. The chain uses TRBV5-1 and TRBJ2-1; 14 positions match TRBD2. The CDR3 spans 12 residues. Germline V gene sequence: CDR1 SGHRS, CDR2 YFSETQ. DNA of the CDR3: TGCGCCAGCAGCCCTTCGACTAGCGGGAGGGCCTTC. It yields the protein CASSPSTSGRAF.

Ten or more counts support this clonotype. This sequence joins TRBV6-6 and TRBJ2-1, with 10 bases matching TRBD2. After removal of 5 bases from V and 5 bases from J, the junction contained 3 bases not matched to a gene. From germline, CDR1 is MNHNY and CDR2 SVGAGI (reference sequence). The CDR3 runs to 14 residues. CDR3 amino acids: CASSLAGENNEQFF. CDR3 sequence (DNA): TGTGCCAGCAGTCTAGCGGGAGAAAACAATGAGCAGTTCTTC.

The rearrangement uses TRBV2 and TRBJ1-1; D may be TRBD1 (5 bases). The CDR3 totals 13 residues. Germline V gene lookup returns CDR1 SNHLY and CDR2 FYNNEI. Trimming took 6 bases from V and 1 from J, leaving 9 bases between them. In DNA form, the CDR3 reads TGTGCCAGCAGGATTGGACAGAACACTGAAGCTTTCTTT. Protein sequence: CASRIGQNTEAFF.

Ten or more counts support this clonotype. The J gene is TRBJ2-5, the V gene TRBV12-5; D uncertain. The CDR3 spans 13 residues. Per the germline V gene, CDR1 is LGHNT and CDR2 is FRNRAP. V was pared by 9 bases and J by 2 bases, with 13 bases between. The DNA of the CDR3 is TGTGCTAGCGCTGACCCCGGACAAGAGACCCAGTACTTC. It yields the protein CASADPGQETQYF.

This clonotype was detected many times. The chain joins TRBV29-1 to TRBJ2-2, with 9 bases lining up with TRBD2. Germline CDR1 reads SQVTM; CDR2 reads ANQGSEA. The V segment lost 6 bases and the J segment 1 base; nucleotides outside the gene matches: 3. The CDR3 has 14 amino acids. The CDR3 DNA sequence: TGCAGCGTCCTTAGCGGGGGGAACACCGGGGAGCTGTTTTTT. It encodes CSVLSGGNTGELFF.

Comment on this clonotype: This likely comes from a read error, as the CDR3 has no conserved phenylalanine or tryptophan at its end. The chain links TRBV7-9 to TRBJ2-5; D is perhaps TRBD1 (6 bases). The CDR3 extends over 16 amino acids. CDR1 is SEHNR and CDR2 is FQNEAQ in the germline V gene (reference sequence). V was shortened by 5 bases and J by 2 bases, with 18 bases between the two germline ends. The CDR3: CASSPPQGAWQETQYL. The DNA for the CDR3 is TGTGCCAGCAGCCCCCCACAGGGAGCTTGGCAAGAGACCCAGTACCTA.

As regards this clonotype: A much larger clone differs by one base, so this may be a read error. The J gene is TRBJ1-2, the V gene TRBV28; TRBD1 matches at 7 bases. Germline values: CDR1 MDHEN, CDR2 SYDVKM. The CDR3 extends over 16 amino acids. The CDR3 bases are TGTGCCAGCAGTTTATCCGCCCGACAGGGCTACTATGGCTACAACTTC. Protein: CASSLSARQGYYGYNF.

In its sample, this clonotype was seen many times. The rearrangement links TRBV10-3 to TRBJ2-3, with 10 nucleotides matching TRBD2. With V trimmed by 4 bases and J by 4 bases, 11 bases remained unmatched. The CDR3 sequence is 17 residues long. Germline values: CDR1 ENHRY, CDR2 SYGVKD. CDR3 in DNA: TGTGCCATCAGTGGTGGGGGGGCTAGCGGGAGAGCAGATACGCAGTATTTT. It specifies CAISGGGASGRADTQYF.

About this clonotype itself: A much larger clone differs from this one at a single base, so this may be a read error. J is TRBJ1-1 and V is TRBV10-3; maybe TRBD1 (6 bases). Trimming pared 11 bases from V and 0 bases from J, leaving 13 bases between. From germline, CDR1 is ENHRY and CDR2 SYGVKD. The CDR3 spans 13 residues. This CDR3 reads CASQDSLNTEAFF. CDR3 bases: TGTGCCTCCCAGGACAGCCTGAACACTGAAGCTTTCTTT.

The sample holds many counts of this clonotype. The chain has TRBV12-3 or TRBV12-4 and TRBJ2-5; no definite D call. Trimming left V 4 bases short and J 5 bases short, with 8 bases between. CDR3 size: 12 residues. The CDR3 spells CASSSLGETQYF. As DNA, the CDR3 is TGTGCCAGCAGTTCGCTAGGGGAGACCCAGTACTTC.

This clonotype has a count of ten or more. The V and J genes are TRBV5-1 and TRBJ1-1; 11 positions match TRBD1. Trimming at V came to 0 bases and at J to 6 bases, leaving 1 base not matched to a gene. Germline lookup yields CDR1 SGHRS and CDR2 YFSETQ. The CDR3 is 14 residues long. CDR3 bases: TGCGCCAGCAGCTTGGTGGGACAGGGGGCTGAAGCTTTCTTT. Translation: CASSLVGQGAEAFF.

The chain has TRBV10-2 and TRBJ2-7; D ambiguous. The CDR3 totals 14 residues. The germline CDR1 and CDR2 sequences are WSHSY and SAAADI. Trimming removed 5 bases at V and 6 bases at J, with 17 bases between. CDR3 residues: CASSRLGDTAEQYF. CDR3 bases: TGCGCCAGCAGTAGATTGGGTGATACCGCCGAGCAGTACTTC.

This clonotype has at least ten counts. The rearrangement links TRBV5-6 to TRBJ2-1; 7 nucleotides line up with TRBD2. The CDR3 runs 17 residues. J lost 0 bases, V lost 1 base, and 7 bases had no gene match. CDR1 is SGHDT, CDR2 YYEEEE, per germline. CDR3 in amino acids: CASSLYPGGSSYNEQFF. The CDR3 DNA follows: TGTGCCAGCAGCTTGTATCCGGGGGGAAGCTCCTACAATGAGCAGTTCTTC.

This clonotype has ten or more counts. J is TRBJ2-2 and V is TRBV5-1; 8 positions agree with TRBD1. There are 15 residues in the CDR3. Germline V lookup: CDR1 SGHRS, CDR2 YFSETQ. Losses at the gene ends were 3 bases for V and 2 bases for J; bases not matched to a gene: 3. This CDR3 is CASSSGTGNTGELFF. DNA for the CDR3: TGCGCCAGCAGCTCCGGGACAGGAAACACCGGGGAGCTGTTTTTT.

This clonotype was counted many times. The chain links TRBV19 to TRBJ2-2, with D unclear. The germline V gene encodes CDR1 LNHDA and CDR2 SQIVND (reference sequence). With 1 base removed from V and 6 bases from J, the gap between germline ends came to 9 bases. The length of the CDR3 is 14 residues. CDR3 in DNA: TGTGCCAGTAGTATAGGGACCCCCCCCGGGGAGCTGTTTTTT. It encodes CASSIGTPPGELFF.

The gene calls are TRBV29-1 and TRBJ1-3, with 8 bases identical to TRBD1. CDR1 and CDR2 from the germline V gene are SQVTM and ANQGSEA. The junction had 3 bases not matched to a gene; V was cut back by 7 bases and J by 7 bases. This CDR3 is built from 11 residues. The CDR3 DNA reads TGCAGCGCACAGGGGGTGAACACCATATATTTT. Residues: CSAQGVNTIYF. Supplemented by reference TRBV29-1 and TRBJ1-3, the full variable domain reads SAVISQKPSRDICQRGTSLTIQCQVDSQVTMMFWYRQQPGQSLTLIATANQGSEATYESGFVIDKFPISRPNLTFSTLTVSNMSPEDSSIYLCSAQGVNTIYFGEGSWLTVV.

This clonotype was found many times. CDR3 sequence: CSARDPLTDSYNEQFF. The CDR3 nucleotides are TGCAGTGCTAGAGACCCTTTGACGGACTCCTACAATGAGCAGTTCTTC. This chain connects TRBV20-1 to TRBJ2-1; unclear D gene. Germline lookup yields CDR1 DFQATT and CDR2 SNEGSKA (reference sequence). This CDR3 has 16 residues. With 0 bases removed from V and 0 bases from J, the gap between germline ends came to 12 bases.

This clonotype has ten or more counts. The chain uses TRBV30 and TRBJ2-1; TRBD1 matches at 7 bases. There are 12 residues in the CDR3. Trimming at V came to 2 bases and at J to 7 bases, leaving 2 bases not matched to a gene. Germline CDR1 and CDR2: GTSNPN and SVGIG (reference sequence). CDR3 nucleotides: TGTGCCTGGAGTCAACAGGGGAATGAGCAGTTCTTC. This gives the protein CAWSQQGNEQFF.

J is TRBJ2-7 and V is TRBV6-2 or TRBV6-3; 12 nucleotides agree with TRBD2. CDR3 length: 14 amino acids. Trimming at V came to 6 bases and at J to 6 bases, leaving 6 bases not matched to a gene. Germline V lookup: CDR1 MNHEY, CDR2 SVGEGT. CDR3 in amino acids: CASRETSGRFEQYF. The CDR3 nucleotides are TGTGCCAGCAGAGAGACTAGCGGGAGATTCGAGCAGTACTTC.

The J gene is TRBJ1-1, the V gene TRBV23-1, with 8 positions matching TRBD1. TRBV23-1 is sorted into the ORF group, with uncertain function. Trimming at V came to 2 bases and at J to 8 bases, leaving 19 bases not matched to a gene. CDR3 length: 18 amino acids. The CDR3 coding sequence is TGCGCCAGCAGTCAACCCGATGGCACTCTTCGACAGGGGATAGAAGCTTTCTTT. Protein product: CASSQPDGTLRQGIEAFF.